This T cell receptor (beta chain) was sequenced for a study of T cells after yellow fever vaccination. Study-wide findings and caveats: Most clones from primary vaccination resurfaced after the booster (around 95% CD4, 88% CD8).

This clonotype has only a few counts. The antigen is unknown. TCRdb re-called the 5' RACE reads with MiXCR, one entry per CDR3 protein. The sample gives about 320,000 distinct CDR3 sequences, about 11% of which show up once; under 4% is in the top ten. Trimming removed 4 bases at V and 2 bases at J, with 15 bases between. The CDR3 covers 16 residues. Germline V gene lookup returns CDR1 KGHDR and CDR2 SFDVKD. This receptor was identified in a man aged 18 to 35 who received the YFV17D yellow fever vaccine. This rearrangement joins TRBV24-1 to TRBJ2-3; D may match TRBD1 or TRBD2 (5 bases each). Sequences were derived from CD4+ T cells sorted from PBMCs, sampled 45 days after the yellow fever booster vaccination. Written as DNA, the CDR3 is TGTGCCACCAGTGACGGGGCGAGGGGTGCCACAGATACGCAGTATTTT. This translates into CATSDGARGATDTQYF.